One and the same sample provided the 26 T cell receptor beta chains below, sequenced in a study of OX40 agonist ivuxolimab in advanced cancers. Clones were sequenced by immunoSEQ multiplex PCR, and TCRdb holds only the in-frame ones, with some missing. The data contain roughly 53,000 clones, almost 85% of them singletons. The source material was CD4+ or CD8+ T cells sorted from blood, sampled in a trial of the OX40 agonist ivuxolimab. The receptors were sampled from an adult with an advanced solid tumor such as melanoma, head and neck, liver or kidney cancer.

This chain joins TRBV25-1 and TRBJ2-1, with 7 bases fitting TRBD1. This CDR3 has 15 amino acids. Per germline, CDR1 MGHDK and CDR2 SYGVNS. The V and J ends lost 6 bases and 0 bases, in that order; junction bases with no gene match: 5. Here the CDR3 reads CASRQQGSSYNEQFF. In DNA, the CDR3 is TGTGCCAGCAGGCAACAGGGGTCCTCCTACAATGAGCAGTTCTTC.

CDR3 amino acids: CSVYQETQYF. As DNA, the CDR3 is TGCAGCGTTTACCAAGAGACCCAGTACTTC. The chain carries TRBV29-1 and TRBJ2-5; D is unresolved. The CDR3 totals 10 residues. The germline V and J ends were trimmed by 5 bases and 0 bases, with 1 base remaining between them. Looked up from germline, CDR1 is SQVTM and CDR2 is ANQGSEA. The whole variable domain, filled in from reference TRBV29-1 and TRBJ2-5, reads SAVISQKPSRDICQRGTSLTIQCQVDSQVTMMFWYRQQPGQSLTLIATANQGSEATYESGFVIDKFPISRPNLTFSTLTVSNMSPEDSSIYLCSVYQETQYFGPGTRLLVL.

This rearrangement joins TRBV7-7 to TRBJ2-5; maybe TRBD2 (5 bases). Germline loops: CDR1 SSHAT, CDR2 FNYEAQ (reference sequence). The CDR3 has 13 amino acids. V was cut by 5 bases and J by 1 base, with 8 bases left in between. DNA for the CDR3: TGTGCCAGCAGCCAAGGACTCCAAGAGACCCAGTACTTC. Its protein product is CASSQGLQETQYF.

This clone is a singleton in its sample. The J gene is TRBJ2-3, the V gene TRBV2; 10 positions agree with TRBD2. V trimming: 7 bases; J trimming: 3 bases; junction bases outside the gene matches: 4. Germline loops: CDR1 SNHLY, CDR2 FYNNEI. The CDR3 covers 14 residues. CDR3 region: CASMSGRATDTQYF. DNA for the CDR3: TGTGCCAGCATGAGCGGGAGGGCAACAGATACGCAGTATTTT.

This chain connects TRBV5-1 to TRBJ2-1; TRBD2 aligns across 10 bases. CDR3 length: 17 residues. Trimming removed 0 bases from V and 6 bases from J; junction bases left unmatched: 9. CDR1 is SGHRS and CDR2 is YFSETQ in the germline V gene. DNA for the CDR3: TGCGCCAGCAGCTTGGGTACCCTAGCGGGAGTTTCCAATGAGCAGTTCTTC. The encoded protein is CASSLGTLAGVSNEQFF.

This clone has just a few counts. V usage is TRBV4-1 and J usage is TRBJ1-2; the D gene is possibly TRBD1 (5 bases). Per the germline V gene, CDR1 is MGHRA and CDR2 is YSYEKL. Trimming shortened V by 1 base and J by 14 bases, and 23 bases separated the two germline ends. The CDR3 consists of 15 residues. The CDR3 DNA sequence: TGCGCCAGCAGCCAAGCTGTGACAGCCTTCGGGGGACGGACCTTC. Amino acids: CASSQAVTAFGGRTF.

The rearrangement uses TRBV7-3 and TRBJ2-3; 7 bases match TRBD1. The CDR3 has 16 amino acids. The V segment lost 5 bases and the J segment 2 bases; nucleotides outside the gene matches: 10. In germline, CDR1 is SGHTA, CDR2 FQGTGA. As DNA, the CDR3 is TGTGCCAGCAGCCCTGTCGGACAGGAACCCACAGATACGCAGTATTTT. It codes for CASSPVGQEPTDTQYF. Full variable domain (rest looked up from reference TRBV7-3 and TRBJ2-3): GAGVSQTPSNKVTEKGKYVELRCDPISGHTALYWYRQSLGQGPEFLIYFQGTGAADDSGLPNDRFFAVRPEGSVSTLKIQRTERGDSAVYLCASSPVGQEPTDTQYFGPGTRLTVL.

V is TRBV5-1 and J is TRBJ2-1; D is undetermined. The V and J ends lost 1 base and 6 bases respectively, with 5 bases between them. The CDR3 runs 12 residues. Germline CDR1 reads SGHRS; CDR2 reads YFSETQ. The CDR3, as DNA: TGCGCCAGCAGCTTGAAATCCAATGAGCAGTTCTTC. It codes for CASSLKSNEQFF.

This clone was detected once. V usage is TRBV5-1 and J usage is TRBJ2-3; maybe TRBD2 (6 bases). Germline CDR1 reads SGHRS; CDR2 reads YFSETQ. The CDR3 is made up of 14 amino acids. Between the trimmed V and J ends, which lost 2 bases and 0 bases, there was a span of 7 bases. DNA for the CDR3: TGCGCCAGCAGCTTACTAGCTAGCACAGATACGCAGTATTTT. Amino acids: CASSLLASTDTQYF.

CDR3 loop: CASSLVTGQETQYF. The CDR3 DNA sequence: TGTGCCAGCAGCTTGGTGACAGGCCAAGAGACCCAGTACTTC. The V and J genes are TRBV5-5 and TRBJ2-5, with TRBD1 as a possible D gene (6 bases). The CDR3 extends over 14 amino acids. V was shortened by 0 bases and J by 1 base, with 7 bases between the two germline ends. The germline CDR1 and CDR2 sequences are SGHKS and YYEKEE (reference sequence).

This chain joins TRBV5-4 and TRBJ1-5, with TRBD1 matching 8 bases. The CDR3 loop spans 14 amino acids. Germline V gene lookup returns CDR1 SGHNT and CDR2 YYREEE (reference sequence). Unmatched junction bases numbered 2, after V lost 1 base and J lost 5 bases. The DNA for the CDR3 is TGTGCCAGCAGCTTGTGGGGACAGGATCAGCCCCAGCATTTT. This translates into CASSLWGQDQPQHF.

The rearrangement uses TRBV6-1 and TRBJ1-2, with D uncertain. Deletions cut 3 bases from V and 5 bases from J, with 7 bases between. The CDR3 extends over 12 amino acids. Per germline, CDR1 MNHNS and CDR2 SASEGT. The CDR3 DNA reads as TGTGCCAGCAGTGACGGGCCATATGGCTACACCTTC. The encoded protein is CASSDGPYGYTF.

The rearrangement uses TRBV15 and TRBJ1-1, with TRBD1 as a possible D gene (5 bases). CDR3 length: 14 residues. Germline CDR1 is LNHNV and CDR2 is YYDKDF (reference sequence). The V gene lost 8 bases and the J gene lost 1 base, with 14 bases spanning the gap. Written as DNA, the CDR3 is TGTGCCACCTCACCAAGGAGGGGGAACACTGAAGCTTTCTTT. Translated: CATSPRRGNTEAFF.

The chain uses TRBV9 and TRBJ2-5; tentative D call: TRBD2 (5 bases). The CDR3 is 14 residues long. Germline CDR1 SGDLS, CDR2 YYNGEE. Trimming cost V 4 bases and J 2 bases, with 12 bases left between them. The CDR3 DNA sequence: TGTGCCAGCAGCCCCTGGACTGGTCAAGAGACCCAGTACTTC. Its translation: CASSPWTGQETQYF.

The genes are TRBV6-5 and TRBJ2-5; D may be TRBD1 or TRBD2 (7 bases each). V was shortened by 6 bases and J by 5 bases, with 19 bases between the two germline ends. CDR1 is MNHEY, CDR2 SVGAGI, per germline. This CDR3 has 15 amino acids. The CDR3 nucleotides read TGTGCCAGCAGCTTCACATCAGGGGGGGCGGAGACCCAGTACTTC. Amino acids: CASSFTSGGAETQYF.

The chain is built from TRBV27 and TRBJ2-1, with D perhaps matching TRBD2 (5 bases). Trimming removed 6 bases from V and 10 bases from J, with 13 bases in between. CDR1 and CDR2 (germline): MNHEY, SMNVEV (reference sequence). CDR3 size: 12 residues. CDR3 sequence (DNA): TGTGCCAGCAGCCGTACTAGTTTCGAGCAGTTCTTC. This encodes CASSRTSFEQFF.

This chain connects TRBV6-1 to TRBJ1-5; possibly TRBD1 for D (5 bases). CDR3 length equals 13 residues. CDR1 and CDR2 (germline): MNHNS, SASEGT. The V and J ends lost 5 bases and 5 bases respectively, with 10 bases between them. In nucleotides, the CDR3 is TGTGCCAGCAGTTTCGGGGCCTATCAGCCCCAGCATTTT. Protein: CASSFGAYQPQHF.

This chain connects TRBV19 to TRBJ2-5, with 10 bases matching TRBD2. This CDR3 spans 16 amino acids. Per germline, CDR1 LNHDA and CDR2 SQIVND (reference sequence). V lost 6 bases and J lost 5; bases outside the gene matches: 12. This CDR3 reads CASSILAGDEDETQYF. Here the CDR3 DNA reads TGTGCCAGTAGCATCCTAGCGGGAGATGAGGACGAGACCCAGTACTTC.

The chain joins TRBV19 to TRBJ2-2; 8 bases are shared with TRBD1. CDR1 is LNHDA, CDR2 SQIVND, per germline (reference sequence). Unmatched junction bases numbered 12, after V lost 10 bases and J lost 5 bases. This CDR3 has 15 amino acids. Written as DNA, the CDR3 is TGTGCCACCCAGTATCCTGGACAGGGTACCGGGGAGCTGTTTTTT. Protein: CATQYPGQGTGELFF.

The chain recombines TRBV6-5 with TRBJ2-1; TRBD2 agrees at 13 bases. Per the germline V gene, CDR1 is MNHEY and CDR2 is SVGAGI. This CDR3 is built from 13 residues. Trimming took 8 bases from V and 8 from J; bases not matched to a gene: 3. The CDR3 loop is CASRLAGGDEQFF. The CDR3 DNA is TGTGCCAGCCGACTAGCGGGGGGAGATGAGCAGTTCTTC.

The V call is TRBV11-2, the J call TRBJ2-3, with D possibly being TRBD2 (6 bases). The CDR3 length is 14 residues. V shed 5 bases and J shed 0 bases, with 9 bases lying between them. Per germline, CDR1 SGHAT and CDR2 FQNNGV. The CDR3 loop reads CASSRGLSTDTQYF. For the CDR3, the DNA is TGTGCCAGCAGCCGCGGACTAAGCACAGATACGCAGTATTTT.

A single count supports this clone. DNA for the CDR3: TGTGCCAGTAGTGTACTAGCGGGAGGATCCGGGGAGCAGTTCTTC. Its protein product is CASSVLAGGSGEQFF. The chain uses TRBV19 and TRBJ2-1, with 12 bases aligning to TRBD2. CDR3 size: 15 residues. Unmatched junction bases numbered 9, after V lost 5 bases and J lost 10 bases. Germline loops: CDR1 LNHDA, CDR2 SQIVND (reference sequence).

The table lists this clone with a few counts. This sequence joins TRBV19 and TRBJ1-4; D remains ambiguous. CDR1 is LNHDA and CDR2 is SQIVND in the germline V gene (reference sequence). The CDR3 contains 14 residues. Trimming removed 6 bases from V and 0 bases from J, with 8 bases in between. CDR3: CASRDGSTNEKLFF. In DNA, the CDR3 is TGTGCCAGTAGGGACGGATCAACTAATGAAAAACTGTTTTTT. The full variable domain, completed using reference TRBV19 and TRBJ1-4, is DGGITQSPKYLFRKEGQNVTLSCEQNLNHDAMYWYRQDPGQGLRLIYYSQIVNDFQKGDIAEGYSVSREKKESFPLTVTSAQKNPTAFYLCASRDGSTNEKLFFGSGTQLSVL.

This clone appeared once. The DNA for the CDR3 is TGCGCCAGCAGCCAACATCCGCCGGGGACTAGCGACCCCGGGGAGCTGTTTTTT. Translated, it gives CASSQHPPGTSDPGELFF. V usage is TRBV4-3 and J usage is TRBJ2-2, with 10 bases identical to TRBD2. Germline lookup yields CDR1 LGHNA and CDR2 YSLEER. This CDR3 comprises 18 residues. The junction had 12 bases not matched to a gene; V was cut back by 2 bases and J by 6 bases.

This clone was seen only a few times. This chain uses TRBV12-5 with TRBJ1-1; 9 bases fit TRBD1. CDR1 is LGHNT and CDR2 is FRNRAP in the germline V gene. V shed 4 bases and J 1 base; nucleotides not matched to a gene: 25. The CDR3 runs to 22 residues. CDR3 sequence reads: CASGSRARTGVRYVPSNTEAFF. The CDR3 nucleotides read TGTGCTAGTGGTTCTCGAGCCCGGACAGGGGTTCGTTACGTCCCTTCGAACACTGAAGCTTTCTTT. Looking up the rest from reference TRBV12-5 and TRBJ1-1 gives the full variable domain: DARVTQTPRHKVTEMGQEVTMRCQPILGHNTVFWYRQTMMQGLELLAYFRNRAPLDDSGMPKDRFSAEMPDATLATLKIQPSEPRDSAVYFCASGSRARTGVRYVPSNTEAFFGQGTRLTVV.

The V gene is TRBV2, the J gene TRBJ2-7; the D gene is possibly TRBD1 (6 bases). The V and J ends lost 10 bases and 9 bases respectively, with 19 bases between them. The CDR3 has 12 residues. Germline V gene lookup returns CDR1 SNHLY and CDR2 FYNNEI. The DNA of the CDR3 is TGTGCCAAGGGGGACCGCCAGGGAAGGCAGTACTTC. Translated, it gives CAKGDRQGRQYF.